What follows are 5 T cell receptor beta chains derived from one specimen sequenced in a study of cytomegalovirus exposure and HLA in healthy donors. In the PCR, 60 Vbeta and 13 Jbeta primers were used. Measured with immunoSEQ multiplex PCR; TCRdb has only the in-frame clones, and not every one. The profile covers under 200,000 clones, with roughly 79% appearing a single time and over 1% taken by the ten largest. Sequenced sample: PBMCs. The receptors were gathered from a woman between 45 and 65 years old in good health and CMV-seronegative.

This clone appeared once. CDR3 protein: CASSLAGGNEQFF. The CDR3 DNA reads TGTGCCAGCAGCTTGGCCGGGGGCAATGAGCAGTTCTTC. The chain couples TRBV5-4 to TRBJ2-1; D is perhaps TRBD2 (6 bases). The CDR3 has 13 amino acids. The V gene lost 0 bases and the J gene lost 6 bases, with 7 bases spanning the gap. Germline loops: CDR1 SGHNT, CDR2 YYREEE (reference sequence).

This sequence joins TRBV7-9 and TRBJ1-5, with D perhaps TRBD1 (6 bases). The ends were cut back, 0 bases at V and 2 bases at J, with 11 bases in the middle. This CDR3 region has 16 residues. Per the germline V gene, CDR1 is SEHNR and CDR2 is FQNEAQ (reference sequence). This CDR3 is CASSLAGAGGNQPQHF. The DNA of the CDR3 is TGTGCCAGCAGCTTAGCGGGGGCCGGCGGCAATCAGCCCCAGCATTTT.

This chain links TRBV5-1 with TRBJ1-4; D gene uncertain. From germline, CDR1 is SGHRS and CDR2 YFSETQ. Trimming stripped 2 bases from V and 0 bases from J, with 5 bases between. This CDR3 comprises 14 residues. The DNA for the CDR3 is TGCGCCAGCAGCTTTTCCACAACTAATGAAAAACTGTTTTTT. Amino acids: CASSFSTTNEKLFF.

The genes are TRBV5-4 and TRBJ2-6; a possible D gene is TRBD2 (7 bases). The germline gives CDR1 SGHNT, CDR2 YYREEE (reference sequence). V was shortened by 5 bases and J by 1 base, with 10 bases between the two germline ends. There are 15 residues in the CDR3. The CDR3 here is CASREGGSGANVLTF. The DNA of the CDR3 is TGTGCCAGCAGGGAGGGGGGGTCTGGGGCCAACGTCCTGACTTTC.

J is TRBJ2-7 and V is TRBV6-5; maybe TRBD1 (5 bases). From germline, CDR1 is MNHEY and CDR2 SVGAGI. CDR3 size: 11 residues. V dropped 10 bases and J dropped 5 bases, with 12 bases sitting between them. CDR3: CATLGANEQYF. The CDR3, as DNA: TGTGCCACCCTAGGGGCGAACGAGCAGTACTTC.